The entry that follows covers one T cell receptor beta chain sequence. What antigen it recognizes has not been identified. Per-nucleotide qualities are absent, and no much larger clonotype sits a single base away. A constant-region primer and ProtoScript II reverse transcriptase were used to reverse-transcribe TCRbeta-specific cDNA from around 540 ng total RNA. The TCRbeta libraries were prepared through three rounds of nested multiplex PCR following a slightly modified ARM-PCR procedure. Each of the first two PCR rounds ran for approximately 9 cycles using multiplex TRBV1-TRBV30 forward primers together with a Cbeta reverse primer. Sample barcodes and Illumina adapters were added in a final 25-cycle PCR with Deep VentR polymerase. Before sequencing, amplicons of 200-500 bp were purified from gel using a QIAquick gel extraction kit. The TCRbeta amplicons were sequenced with 250-bp paired-end reads on an Illumina HiSeq 2500. In the authors' own workflow: Trimmomatic v0.33 was used to quality-trim the reads, and FLASH v1.2.11 was used to merge paired reads so that full CDR3 sequences could be recovered. V, D and J germline segments were assigned to the rearranged TCRbeta sequences using MiGEC v1.2.1b. Clonotype statistics and Shannon-Wiener diversity indices were computed with VDJtools v1.0.0. Except for diversity analysis, only each sample's 250 most abundant clonotypes were used in subsequent analyses to reduce sampling bias. TCRdb passed the public sequencing reads through fastp at Q25 and MiXCR, retaining productive beta sequences. When rows share a CDR3 protein, they turn into one entry using the most common DNA and genes. What appears here as the V and J calls and clone size reflects TCRdb's work, not the paper's. This sample is represented by hundreds of thousands of distinct CDR3 sequences; almost 60% of them were singletons. The ten largest clonotypes hold over 15% of the sample.

These data belong to a study of tumor-infiltrating lymphocytes in primary liver carcinoma (dated by TCRdb to 2016 to 2017). With regard to the full study: Between November 2015 and March 2016, a handful of patients in China with histopathologically diagnosed primary liver carcinoma had surgical resection. Across five regions of each liver tumor, along with adjacent normal tissue and blood, the study brought together TCRbeta repertoire sequencing, expression microarrays and whole-exome sequencing. Reproducibility between technical replicate repertoires was high, with correlation coefficients above 0.95 and mean shared-clone rates near 0.89. Of the five patients, three men and two women aged 30 to 69 years, four had hepatocellular carcinoma and one had combined HCC and intrahepatic cholangiocarcinoma. The tumors of the five patients were staged as T1-T3 N0M0, with maximum diameters ranging from roughly 4.2 to 10 cm. Each sample produced roughly 3.65 to 7.5 million productive TCRbeta reads, and read depth showed no significant difference between tissue types. TCRbeta repertoire sequencing covered roughly 35 specimens from 5 patients: 25 or so tumor regions, 5 adjacent noncancerous liver tissues and 5 peripheral blood samples. The paper's findings and limits, for the study overall: With just four or five patients in the study, the authors point out that the findings should be validated in a larger study. Consistent with antigen-driven expansion, pairs of tumor regions showed higher repertoire overlap (mean about 36%) than either tumor-adjacent pairs (around 17%) or tumor-blood pairs (approximately 15%). The top 250 clones accounted for a significantly greater share of the repertoire in tumors than in blood (p = 0.039). Because the samples were bulk and unsorted, CD4+ and CD8+ T cell repertoires could not be compared. Only the TCR beta chain was sequenced, so true repertoire diversity is likely underestimated because unpaired alpha chains were not captured.

Blood RNA was extracted from unsorted whole blood with TRIzol reagent; germline DNA came from the DNeasy Blood & Tissue kit. At the time of sampling, the patients were treatment-naive and had chronic HBV infection. Before surgery, approximately 3.8 milliliters of peripheral blood were drawn into K2EDTA tubes. Counted from cysteine to phenylalanine, this CDR3 has 15 amino acids. Only the CDR3 DNA stays, 45 bases, in frame from base 1. Trimming takes 3 bases from V and 7 bases from J, and the germline ends sit 18 bases apart. The germline V gene gives CDR1 as MDHEN and CDR2 as SYDVKM. Source material: peripheral blood. This receptor was obtained from a woman aged 25 to 39 with primary liver carcinoma and hepatitis B virus infection. The sequence is built from TRBV28 and TRBJ2-5; the D gene is possibly TRBD2, with 5 bases matching. Here is the DNA: TGTGCCAGCAGTTTTCCCGGGCGGGCCGGGGTGACCCAGTACTTC. Its translation is CASSFPGRAGVTQYF.